The 21 T cell receptor beta chains in this list originate from one sample, sequenced in a study of blood T cell repertoires in COVID-19. The data were produced by immunoSEQ multiplex PCR, yet TCRdb's version contains in-frame clones alone and is incomplete. The sample has 150,000 to 200,000 clones; roughly nine tenths are singletons. Sequencing used peripheral blood. The receptors were gathered from a man between 65 and 85 years old with active or convalescent COVID-19.

The chain couples TRBV7-2 to TRBJ2-3; 12 nucleotides match TRBD2. Germline loops: CDR1 SGHTA, CDR2 FQGNSA. The CDR3 totals 17 residues. V shed 5 bases, J shed 0 bases, and the junction held 6 bases outside the gene matches. Here the CDR3 reads CASSVGLAGASTDTQYF. The CDR3 coding sequence is TGTGCCAGCAGCGTGGGACTAGCGGGCGCTAGCACAGATACGCAGTATTTT. Variable domain in full (rest from reference TRBV7-2 and TRBJ2-3): GAGVSQSPSNKVTEKGKDVELRCDPISGHTALYWYRQSLGQGLEFLIYFQGNSAPDKSGLPSDRFSAERTGGSVSTLTIQRTQQEDSAVYLCASSVGLAGASTDTQYFGPGTRLTVL.

The J gene is TRBJ1-1, the V gene TRBV4-3, with D possibly being TRBD1 (5 bases). Germline loops: CDR1 LGHNA, CDR2 YSLEER. This CDR3 has 16 amino acids. V dropped 0 bases and J dropped 4 bases, with 15 bases sitting between them. This CDR3 reads CASSQDRARVGTEAFF. CDR3 DNA sequence: TGCGCCAGCAGCCAAGACAGGGCCAGGGTAGGCACTGAAGCTTTCTTT.

This chain links TRBV5-6 with TRBJ2-5, with D possibly matching TRBD1 (5 bases). CDR1 and CDR2 from the germline V gene are SGHDT and YYEEEE. The CDR3 sequence is 14 residues long. Trimming left V 1 base short and J 4 bases short, with 11 bases between. As DNA, the CDR3 is TGTGCCAGCAGCTTGTCTGGGCAGGGAGAGACCCAGTACTTC. This gives the protein CASSLSGQGETQYF. Filled out from reference TRBV5-6 and TRBJ2-5, the complete variable domain reads DAGVTQSPTHLIKTRGQQVTLRCSPKSGHDTVSWYQQALGQGPQFIFQYYEEEERQRGNFPDRFSGHQFPNYSSELNVNALLLGDSALYLCASSLSGQGETQYFGPGTRLLVL.

The chain carries TRBV6-2 or TRBV6-3 and TRBJ2-7; 11 bases map to TRBD1. Germline V gives CDR1 MNHEY, CDR2 SVGEGT. With V trimmed by 6 bases and J by 4 bases, 11 bases remained unmatched. The CDR3 is made up of 16 amino acids. The CDR3 region is CASSRTGGDHGYEQYF. DNA for the CDR3: TGTGCCAGCAGCCGGACAGGGGGCGATCATGGTTACGAGCAGTACTTC.

The V and J genes are TRBV28 and TRBJ2-7; 7 positions match TRBD2. This CDR3 has 14 residues. Germline CDR1 is MDHEN and CDR2 is SYDVKM. V lost 6 bases to trimming and J lost 7 bases; unmatched junction nucleotides: 12. The CDR3, as DNA: TGTGCCAGCAGCCTACCGGGCCCCGGGGGGGAGCAGTACTTC. This encodes CASSLPGPGGEQYF.

This chain joins TRBV6-2 or TRBV6-3 and TRBJ2-7; D is perhaps TRBD2 (6 bases). This CDR3 has 13 amino acids. Germline V gene lookup returns CDR1 MNHEY and CDR2 SVGEGT. V was clipped by 3 bases and J by 6 bases, with 12 bases between them. The DNA for the CDR3 is TGTGCCAGCAGTTATTTTACCGGGGGCGAGCAGTACTTC. It translates to CASSYFTGGEQYF.

The chain combines TRBV11-2 with TRBJ2-7; D call uncertain. This CDR3 is built from 11 residues. Trimming took off 5 bases at V and 1 base at J, with 3 bases between the two ends. The germline V gene has CDR1 SGHAT and CDR2 FQNNGV. The chain's CDR3 is CASSQSYEQYF. DNA for the CDR3: TGTGCCAGCAGCCAGTCCTACGAGCAGTACTTC.

The chain's CDR3 is CATSESQGRGETQYF. The CDR3 nucleotides are TGTGCCACCAGTGAAAGTCAGGGGAGAGGGGAGACCCAGTACTTC. The gene calls are TRBV24-1 and TRBJ2-5, with D perhaps matching TRBD1 (6 bases). Deletions cut 4 bases from V and 5 bases from J, with 16 bases between. CDR3 size: 15 residues. Germline V gene lookup returns CDR1 KGHDR and CDR2 SFDVKD.

The chain carries TRBV6-2 or TRBV6-3 and TRBJ2-1, with a weak D call TRBD2 (6 bases). The germline V and J ends were trimmed by 4 bases and 8 bases, with 18 bases remaining between them. The CDR3 consists of 15 residues. CDR1 and CDR2 from the germline V gene are MNHEY and SVGEGT. CDR3: CASSWGLRRGDEQFF. CDR3 bases: TGTGCCAGCAGTTGGGGACTTCGAAGAGGCGATGAGCAGTTCTTC.

The V and J genes are TRBV11-2 and TRBJ2-1; no clear D. V was clipped by 2 bases and J by 0 bases, with 14 bases between them. Germline V CDR1 and CDR2: SGHAT, FQNNGV. CDR3 length equals 17 residues. The CDR3 DNA reads as TGTGCCAGCAGCTTAACGCTACCGGCTAGCTCCTACAATGAGCAGTTCTTC. It yields the protein CASSLTLPASSYNEQFF.

This rearrangement joins TRBV4-2 to TRBJ2-2; the match to TRBD1 covers 7 bases. Trimming cost V 0 bases and J 7 bases; bases outside gene matches: 14. This CDR3 has 18 amino acids. Germline values: CDR1 LGHNA, CDR2 YNFKEQ. The DNA of the CDR3 is TGTGCCAGCAGCCAAGATTCTCGGCACAGGGGCGCCAGCGGGGAGCTGTTTTTT. This gives the protein CASSQDSRHRGASGELFF.

This clone was found a few times. The chain couples TRBV10-3 to TRBJ2-7; 8 nucleotides line up with TRBD1. Germline-derived CDR1 and CDR2 are ENHRY and SYGVKD. Trimming cost V 5 bases and J 2 bases; bases outside gene matches: 5. The CDR3 sequence is 14 residues long. CDR3 amino acids: CAISTGTGTYEQYF. Written as DNA, the CDR3 is TGTGCCATCAGTACCGGGACAGGAACCTACGAGCAGTACTTC.

V gene TRBV20-1 combines with J gene TRBJ1-1, with D possibly matching TRBD1 (6 bases). The germline V gene has CDR1 DFQATT and CDR2 SNEGSKA (reference sequence). The CDR3 totals 11 residues. The DNA for the CDR3 is TGCAGCCACAGGGAGAACACTGAAGCTTTCTTT. Amino acids: CSHRENTEAFF.

This chain links TRBV27 with TRBJ2-1; 7 positions agree with TRBD2. With 8 bases clipped from V and 0 bases from J, the junction kept 10 bases outside the gene matches. The CDR3 runs to 16 residues. Germline V lookup: CDR1 MNHEY, CDR2 SMNVEV (reference sequence). CDR3 amino acids: CASGSAGGSSYNEQFF. For the CDR3, the DNA is TGTGCCAGCGGTTCTGCTGGCGGGAGCTCCTACAATGAGCAGTTCTTC.

The J gene is TRBJ2-2, the V gene TRBV5-1; TRBD1 matches 10 bases. From germline, CDR1 is SGHRS and CDR2 YFSETQ. Losses at the gene ends were 2 bases for V and 5 bases for J; bases not matched to a gene: 6. The CDR3 covers 16 residues. CDR3 amino acids: CASSLGTGEGTGELFF. CDR3 in DNA: TGCGCCAGCAGCTTAGGGACAGGGGAAGGTACCGGGGAGCTGTTTTTT.

This chain uses TRBV28 with TRBJ1-5; D may be TRBD1 (6 bases). V gave up 8 bases and J gave up 2 bases, with 19 bases separating them. Germline V gene lookup returns CDR1 MDHEN and CDR2 SYDVKM. CDR3 length equals 16 residues. DNA for the CDR3: TGTGCCAGCCACTGGGGAGGGGGTTCGGGCAATCAGCCCCAGCATTTT. Translated: CASHWGGGSGNQPQHF.

The chain combines TRBV15 with TRBJ2-7, with D possibly matching TRBD1 (5 bases). CDR3 size: 14 residues. Trimming took off 5 bases at V and 3 bases at J, with 14 bases between the two ends. Per germline, CDR1 LNHNV and CDR2 YYDKDF (reference sequence). In DNA form, the CDR3 reads TGTGCCACCAGCCGATCTAGTCAGGGCTACGAGCAGTACTTC. Translating it yields CATSRSSQGYEQYF.

The chain recombines TRBV5-1 with TRBJ2-2; 9 nucleotides match TRBD2. V was clipped by 0 bases and J by 10 bases; unmatched bases: 10. Germline V gives CDR1 SGHRS, CDR2 YFSETQ. This CDR3 comprises 16 residues. The CDR3 here is CASSLGGRALSKELFF. Here the CDR3 DNA reads TGCGCCAGCAGCTTGGGCGGGAGGGCCTTATCAAAGGAGCTGTTTTTT.

The chain couples TRBV5-1 to TRBJ2-5; TRBD1 matches at 9 bases. Germline values: CDR1 SGHRS, CDR2 YFSETQ. The CDR3 sequence is 15 residues long. V gave up 0 bases and J gave up 5 bases; unmatched junction bases: 5. CDR3 loop: CASSLGGQGYETQYF. The CDR3 nucleotides read TGCGCCAGCAGCTTGGGGGGACAGGGTTACGAGACCCAGTACTTC.

V gene TRBV6-6 combines with J gene TRBJ2-3; 8 bases line up with TRBD1. V dropped 4 bases and J dropped 3; count of bases not matched to a gene: 3. The CDR3 runs 14 residues. Germline-derived CDR1 and CDR2 are MNHNY and SVGAGI (reference sequence). The CDR3 DNA follows: TGTGCCAGCAGTTTGACAGGGGTAACAGATACGCAGTATTTT. This gives the protein CASSLTGVTDTQYF.

The J gene is TRBJ2-5, the V gene TRBV5-8, with D possibly matching TRBD1 (6 bases). From germline, CDR1 is SGHTS and CDR2 YDEGEE. Trimming shortened V by 0 bases and J by 1 base, and 10 bases separated the two germline ends. CDR3 length: 15 residues. The CDR3 is CASSLGGLFQETQYF. CDR3 sequence (DNA): TGTGCCAGCAGCTTGGGGGGGCTCTTCCAAGAGACCCAGTACTTC.